This T cell receptor beta chain was identified during a study of blood T cell repertoires in COVID-19. The data were produced by immunoSEQ multiplex PCR, yet TCRdb's version contains in-frame clones alone and is incomplete. The sample includes more than 85,000 clones, around 90% of them seen just once. The length of the CDR3 is 15 residues. The V gene end was trimmed by 4 bases and the J gene end by 5 bases; junction bases not matched to a gene: 8. CDR1 PRHDT and CDR2 FYEKMQ come from the germline V gene (reference sequence). Sequenced: peripheral blood. The clonotype was recovered from a man between 45 and 60 years old with active COVID-19. The chain employs TRBV13 and TRBJ2-1; 7 bases line up with TRBD1. The CDR3 nucleotides read TGTGCCAGCAGCTCCTTCGGGACAGCCCACAATGAGCAGTTCTTC. Translating it yields CASSSFGTAHNEQFF.